The 15 T cell receptor beta chains presented below share a single source sample, sequenced in a study of tumor-infiltrating lymphocytes in localized non-small cell lung cancer. Using immunoSEQ multiplex PCR, the repertoire was profiled, and TCRdb retains in-frame clones only, with some absent. This sample has about 23,000 clones, with 73% found just once. The sample consisted of lung tumor tissue. These receptors came from a human donor with non-small cell lung cancer.

This clone was seen a handful of times. V and J are TRBV5-5 and TRBJ2-7, with D possibly being TRBD1 or TRBD2 (5 bases each). The CDR3 consists of 12 residues. Germline CDR1 is SGHKS and CDR2 is YYEKEE (reference sequence). Between the trimmed V and J ends, which lost 4 bases and 6 bases, there was a span of 11 bases. The chain's CDR3 is CASSGAGGEQYF. Here the CDR3 DNA reads TGTGCCAGCAGCGGGGCTGGGGGCGAGCAGTACTTC.

This clone was seen once. This chain joins TRBV7-2 and TRBJ1-2; D call uncertain. The germline V and J ends were trimmed by 0 bases and 0 bases, with 8 bases remaining between them. The CDR3 has 15 amino acids. CDR1 SGHTA and CDR2 FQGNSA come from the germline V gene. CDR3 sequence reads: CASSLALQANYGYTF. The CDR3 DNA follows: TGTGCCAGCAGCTTAGCGCTTCAGGCTAACTATGGCTACACCTTC.

In its sample, this clone was seen a few times. The chain employs TRBV19 and TRBJ2-2; D is possibly TRBD2 (5 bases). Trimming left V 8 bases short and J 4 bases short, with 17 bases between. The length of the CDR3 is 15 residues. Germline CDR1 is LNHDA and CDR2 is SQIVND (reference sequence). The CDR3 region has the DNA TGTGCCAGTTACCCCTCCCTAGCCACCACCGGGGAGCTGTTTTTT. This sequence encodes CASYPSLATTGELFF.

This clone was seen a handful of times. The rearrangement joins TRBV7-7 to TRBJ1-1; D remains ambiguous. Trimming stripped 6 bases from V and 1 base from J, with 9 bases between. The CDR3 runs 13 residues. CDR1 and CDR2 from the germline V gene are SSHAT and FNYEAQ (reference sequence). The CDR3 sequence is CASSRRENTEAFF. The CDR3 DNA reads as TGTGCCAGCAGTCGAAGGGAGAACACTGAAGCTTTCTTT.

The rearrangement links TRBV4-3 to TRBJ2-3; 10 bases match TRBD2. The CDR3 has 20 residues. Losses at the gene ends were 4 bases for V and 2 bases for J; bases not matched to a gene: 18. The germline CDR1 and CDR2 sequences are LGHNA and YSLEER. The CDR3 DNA follows: TGCGCCAGCAGCCTCGGTGTTAGCGGGGGGCCCGACATGGACACAGATACGCAGTATTTT. Protein product: CASSLGVSGGPDMDTDTQYF.

V is TRBV7-2 and J is TRBJ1-2; D unresolved. The CDR3 has 12 residues. V lost 5 bases, J lost 4 bases, and 8 bases lay in between. Per the germline V gene, CDR1 is SGHTA and CDR2 is FQGNSA. CDR3 region: CASSPDGYGYTF. In DNA, the CDR3 is TGTGCCAGCAGCCCTGACGGCTATGGCTACACCTTC.

V usage is TRBV4-1 and J usage is TRBJ2-5; 7 nucleotides agree with TRBD1. Trimming at V came to 3 bases and at J to 3 bases, leaving 1 base not matched to a gene. CDR1 MGHRA and CDR2 YSYEKL come from the germline V gene. The CDR3 extends over 13 amino acids. CDR3 loop: CASSHQGEETQYF. CDR3 DNA: TGCGCCAGCAGCCATCAGGGGGAAGAGACCCAGTACTTC.

This rearrangement joins TRBV29-1 to TRBJ1-1; D not resolved. Germline V gene data show CDR1 as SQVTM and CDR2 as ANQGSEA. The CDR3 spans 11 residues. Trimming cost V 6 bases and J 3 bases, with 8 bases left between them. CDR3 DNA sequence: TGCAGCGTGGTTTTCTACACTGAAGCTTTCTTT. Its translation: CSVVFYTEAFF.

V gene TRBV7-9 combines with J gene TRBJ1-2; D remains ambiguous. This CDR3 has 14 amino acids. Germline loops: CDR1 SEHNR, CDR2 FQNEAQ (reference sequence). Trimming pared 7 bases from V and 3 bases from J, leaving 15 bases between. The CDR3 sequence: CASTPPGLDYGYTF. CDR3 nucleotide sequence: TGTGCCAGCACCCCACCGGGTCTCGACTATGGCTACACCTTC.

This clone came up a few times. This chain uses TRBV5-5 with TRBJ2-7; D gene ambiguous. V lost 0 bases to trimming and J lost 3 bases, with 7 bases between them. Germline V gene lookup returns CDR1 SGHKS and CDR2 YYEKEE (reference sequence). This CDR3 contains 13 residues. The CDR3 DNA is TGTGCCAGCAGCTTGGATGTCAGCTACGAGCAGTACTTC. Translating it yields CASSLDVSYEQYF.

The rearrangement joins TRBV7-6 to TRBJ2-3; D not resolved. The V gene lost 1 base and the J gene lost 0 bases, with 8 bases spanning the gap. This CDR3 region has 15 residues. Germline-derived CDR1 and CDR2 are SGHVS and FNYEAQ. The CDR3 reads CASSLVSDSTDTQYF. Here the CDR3 DNA reads TGTGCCAGCAGCTTAGTGTCAGATAGCACAGATACGCAGTATTTT.

This sequence joins TRBV4-1 and TRBJ1-5; TRBD1 might be the D (6 bases). The germline gives CDR1 MGHRA, CDR2 YSYEKL. Trimming stripped 0 bases from V and 0 bases from J, with 12 bases between. The CDR3 consists of 17 residues. CDR3 region: CASSQDTQGHSNQPQHF. The CDR3 DNA reads TGCGCCAGCAGCCAAGATACCCAGGGGCATAGCAATCAGCCCCAGCATTTT.

This sequence joins TRBV7-6 and TRBJ2-7, with TRBD1 matching 7 bases. Germline CDR1 is SGHVS and CDR2 is FNYEAQ. With V trimmed by 5 bases and J by 2 bases, 6 bases remained unmatched. The CDR3 runs 14 residues. In DNA form, the CDR3 reads TGTGCCAGCAGCACGAGACAGGGACCCTACGAGCAGTACTTC. Its protein product is CASSTRQGPYEQYF.

This clone was recorded only once. One end of the junction does not line up with germline, which may come from a read error. The CDR3 nucleotides are TGCGCCAGCAGCCAAGCTGGTTTTACTGTGACTGAAGCTTTCTTT. It specifies CASSQAGFTVTEAFF. The rearrangement uses TRBV5-5 and TRBJ1-1; D unresolved. The CDR3 sequence is 15 residues long. Germline V lookup: CDR1 SGHKS, CDR2 YYEKEE (reference sequence).

The rearrangement joins TRBV19 to TRBJ2-6; TRBD1 is a possible D gene (6 bases). Germline CDR1 reads LNHDA; CDR2 reads SQIVND (reference sequence). V lost 3 bases to trimming and J lost 2 bases, with 8 bases between them. The CDR3 sequence is 15 residues long. CDR3 sequence: CASSMAGAGANVLTF. DNA for the CDR3: TGTGCCAGTAGTATGGCAGGGGCTGGGGCCAACGTCCTGACTTTC.